The next 16 T cell receptor beta chains were all read from a single sample in a study of cytomegalovirus exposure and HLA in healthy donors. The primer mix had 60 Vbeta and 13 Jbeta primers. Clones were sequenced by immunoSEQ multiplex PCR, and TCRdb holds only the in-frame ones, with some missing. The table lists around 120,000 clones, 81% of them singletons. Sequenced: PBMCs. The receptor set was obtained from a young woman in good health and CMV-seronegative.

The rearrangement links TRBV5-4 to TRBJ1-2; TRBD1 matches at 9 bases. With V trimmed by 4 bases and J by 8 bases, 6 bases remained unmatched. Germline V gives CDR1 SGHNT, CDR2 YYREEE (reference sequence). The CDR3 extends over 13 amino acids. The CDR3, as DNA: TGTGCCAGCAGCCTGACAGGGGGTGAAGGCTACACCTTC. Translating gives CASSLTGGEGYTF.

This clone was found a few times. This chain joins TRBV5-4 and TRBJ1-1; 7 bases match TRBD1. The V gene's germline CDR1 is SGHNT and CDR2 YYREEE (reference sequence). The CDR3 length is 16 residues. The V segment lost 2 bases and the J segment 3 bases; nucleotides outside the gene matches: 10. In nucleotides, the CDR3 is TGTGCCAGCAGCTTACGCCGACAGGGAGACGACACTGAAGCTTTCTTT. This codes for CASSLRRQGDDTEAFF.

This rearrangement joins TRBV5-8 to TRBJ2-2; perhaps TRBD2 as D (5 bases). The CDR3 is 14 amino acids. V lost 4 bases to trimming and J lost 3 bases, with 10 bases between them. Germline CDR1 and CDR2: SGHTS and YDEGEE. CDR3 region: CASSRETYTGELFF. The CDR3 bases are TGTGCCAGCAGCCGGGAAACTTACACCGGGGAGCTGTTTTTT.

The chain joins TRBV11-2 to TRBJ2-7; 13 bases line up with TRBD2. V dropped 5 bases and J dropped 1; count of bases not matched to a gene: 8. CDR3 length: 17 residues. Germline V gives CDR1 SGHAT, CDR2 FQNNGV. This CDR3 is CASSILAGGIDSYEQYF. The CDR3 nucleotides read TGTGCCAGCAGCATACTAGCGGGAGGGATTGATTCCTACGAGCAGTACTTC.

The genes are TRBV28 and TRBJ2-2; perhaps TRBD1 as D (6 bases). V was pared by 4 bases and J by 2 bases, with 8 bases between. CDR1 and CDR2 (germline): MDHEN, SYDVKM. The length of the CDR3 is 14 residues. The CDR3 DNA reads as TGTGCCAGCAGTTCGGACAGAAACACCGGGGAGCTGTTTTTT. It encodes CASSSDRNTGELFF.

V usage is TRBV28 and J usage is TRBJ1-4; 7 bases map to TRBD1. The CDR3 sequence is 15 residues long. Germline loops: CDR1 MDHEN, CDR2 SYDVKM. Germline trimming cut 3 bases from V and 7 bases from J; bases unmatched to any gene: 8. CDR3 amino acids: CASSLGRGAIEKLFF. DNA for the CDR3: TGTGCCAGCAGTTTGGGCAGGGGGGCCATTGAAAAACTGTTTTTT.

Of note for this clone: This CDR3 is also generated by other DNA sequences in the sample. The CDR3 loop is CASRVAGGRFEQFF. The DNA of the CDR3 is TGTGCCAGCAGGGTAGCGGGAGGGCGGTTTGAGCAGTTCTTC. The chain carries TRBV6-1 and TRBJ2-1; TRBD2 agrees at 11 bases. The germline gives CDR1 MNHNS, CDR2 SASEGT. The length of the CDR3 is 14 residues. Trimming at V came to 6 bases and at J to 9 bases, leaving 7 bases not matched to a gene.

The rearrangement uses TRBV28 and TRBJ2-7; 7 nucleotides line up with TRBD1. The CDR3 is made up of 15 amino acids. Germline trimming cut 5 bases from V and 3 bases from J; bases unmatched to any gene: 10. From germline, CDR1 is MDHEN and CDR2 SYDVKM. CDR3 residues: CASSPQRYRGYEQYF. The DNA of the CDR3 is TGTGCCAGCAGTCCTCAACGGTACAGGGGCTACGAGCAGTACTTC.

This chain joins TRBV18 and TRBJ2-5; D might be TRBD1 (6 bases). Germline V CDR1 and CDR2: KGHSH, LQKENI. This CDR3 region has 16 residues. Trimming shortened V by 6 bases and J by 3 bases, and 20 bases separated the two germline ends. CDR3 sequence reads: CASSPRGGVREETQYF. CDR3 in DNA: TGTGCCAGCTCGCCCCGAGGGGGAGTAAGAGAAGAGACCCAGTACTTC.

This clone has more than one count but fewer than ten. The chain links TRBV6-4 to TRBJ1-1; TRBD1 matches 8 bases. Germline trimming cut 6 bases from V and 5 bases from J; bases unmatched to any gene: 11. From germline, CDR1 is MRHNA and CDR2 SNTAGT. The CDR3 is 15 residues long. This CDR3 reads CASRNRTGNLTEAFF. In nucleotides, the CDR3 is TGTGCCAGCAGAAATCGGACAGGGAATCTGACTGAAGCTTTCTTT.

V usage is TRBV7-2 and J usage is TRBJ2-1, with D perhaps TRBD1 (5 bases). Germline CDR1 SGHTA, CDR2 FQGNSA. There are 13 residues in the CDR3. Between the trimmed V and J ends, which lost 1 base and 7 bases, there was a span of 8 bases. The CDR3 DNA follows: TGTGCCAGCAGCTTAGTGGCAGGGAATGAGCAGTTCTTC. It specifies CASSLVAGNEQFF.

This chain uses TRBV28 with TRBJ2-3, with no clear D. Germline V gene sequence: CDR1 MDHEN, CDR2 SYDVKM. This CDR3 has 14 amino acids. Deletions cut 6 bases from V and 5 bases from J, with 15 bases between. The CDR3 loop reads CASSLARVLDTQYF. The CDR3, as DNA: TGTGCCAGCAGCTTGGCTCGGGTCTTAGATACGCAGTATTTT. Full variable domain (remainder filled in from reference TRBV28 and TRBJ2-3): DVKVTQSSRYLVKRTGEKVFLECVQDMDHENMFWYRQDPGLGLRLIYFSYDVKMKEKGDIPEGYSVSREKKERFSLILESASTNQTSMYLCASSLARVLDTQYFGPGTRLTVL.

The rearrangement joins TRBV2 to TRBJ2-3, with D maybe TRBD1 (6 bases). The germline V and J ends were trimmed by 5 bases and 6 bases, with 12 bases remaining between them. CDR1 SNHLY and CDR2 FYNNEI come from the germline V gene. There are 13 residues in the CDR3. CDR3 in amino acids: CASSNRVADTQYF. The CDR3, as DNA: TGTGCCAGCAGTAACAGGGTGGCGGATACGCAGTATTTT.

Turning to this clone: Distinct nucleotide sequences in the sample also encode this CDR3. The chain links TRBV14 to TRBJ2-3, with a tentative D call TRBD1 (6 bases). The ends were cut back, 6 bases at V and 4 bases at J, with 8 bases in the middle. Germline lookup yields CDR1 SGHDN and CDR2 FVKESK. The CDR3 has 12 amino acids. CDR3 bases: TGTGCCAGCAGACAGGGCGCAGATACGCAGTATTTT. As protein: CASRQGADTQYF.

The rearrangement joins TRBV6-1 to TRBJ2-7, with TRBD2 as a possible D gene (7 bases). The CDR3 runs to 13 residues. In germline, CDR1 is MNHNS, CDR2 SASEGT. Trimming shortened V by 6 bases and J by 7 bases, and 16 bases separated the two germline ends. CDR3 residues: CASSGGLSIEQYF. CDR3 sequence (DNA): TGTGCCAGCAGCGGGGGGCTCTCAATAGAGCAGTACTTC.

CDR3 sequence reads: CASSLVGGQINTGELFF. In DNA form, the CDR3 reads TGTGCCAGCAGCTTAGTAGGGGGACAAATAAACACCGGGGAGCTGTTTTTT. The chain carries TRBV7-2 and TRBJ2-2; tentative D call: TRBD1 (6 bases). Trimming cost V 1 base and J 2 bases, with 14 bases left between them. The CDR3 loop spans 17 amino acids. The germline gives CDR1 SGHTA, CDR2 FQGNSA.